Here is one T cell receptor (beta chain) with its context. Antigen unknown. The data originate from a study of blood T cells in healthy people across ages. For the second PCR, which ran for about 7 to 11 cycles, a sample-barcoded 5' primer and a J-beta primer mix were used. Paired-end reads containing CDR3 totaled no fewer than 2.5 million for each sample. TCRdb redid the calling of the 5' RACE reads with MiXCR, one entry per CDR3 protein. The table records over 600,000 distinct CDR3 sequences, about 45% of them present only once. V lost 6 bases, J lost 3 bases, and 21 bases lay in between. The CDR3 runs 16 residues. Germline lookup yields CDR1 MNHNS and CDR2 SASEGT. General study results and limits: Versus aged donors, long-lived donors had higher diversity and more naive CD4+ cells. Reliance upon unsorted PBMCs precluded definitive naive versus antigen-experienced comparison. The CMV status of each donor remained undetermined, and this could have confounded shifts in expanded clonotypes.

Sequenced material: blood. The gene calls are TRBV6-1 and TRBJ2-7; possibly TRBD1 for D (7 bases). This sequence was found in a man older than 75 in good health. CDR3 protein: CASRSPETGTFYEQYF. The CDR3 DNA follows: TGTGCCAGCAGATCCCCAGAGACAGGGACTTTCTACGAGCAGTACTTC.